Reported below is one T cell receptor beta chain. The data are from a study of OX40 agonist ivuxolimab in advanced cancers. This table comes from immunoSEQ multiplex PCR, and its TCRdb copy is limited to in-frame clones, with some not included. The table includes about 140,000 clones, approximately 94% detected once. The junction had 16 bases not matched to a gene; V was cut back by 5 bases and J by 3 bases. The CDR3 covers 18 residues. Germline lookup yields CDR1 PRHDT and CDR2 FYEKMQ (reference sequence). Specimen: CD4+ or CD8+ T cells sorted from blood, collected in a trial of the OX40 agonist ivuxolimab. J is TRBJ1-2 and V is TRBV13; the match to TRBD1 covers 9 bases. The sequence was obtained from an adult with an advanced solid tumor such as melanoma, head and neck, liver or kidney cancer. CDR3 protein: CASSPIRPGQGFDYGYTF. The DNA for the CDR3 is TGTGCCAGCAGCCCAATTAGACCGGGACAGGGCTTCGACTATGGCTACACCTTC.